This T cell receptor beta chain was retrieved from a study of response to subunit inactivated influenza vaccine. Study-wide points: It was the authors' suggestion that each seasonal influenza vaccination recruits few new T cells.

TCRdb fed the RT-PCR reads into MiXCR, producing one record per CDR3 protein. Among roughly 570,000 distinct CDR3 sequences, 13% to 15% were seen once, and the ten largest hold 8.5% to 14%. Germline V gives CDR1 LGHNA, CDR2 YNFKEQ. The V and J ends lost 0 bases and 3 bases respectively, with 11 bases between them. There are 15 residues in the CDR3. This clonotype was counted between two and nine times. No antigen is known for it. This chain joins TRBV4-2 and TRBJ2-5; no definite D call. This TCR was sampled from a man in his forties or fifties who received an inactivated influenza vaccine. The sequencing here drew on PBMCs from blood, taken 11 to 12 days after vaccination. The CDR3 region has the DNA TGTGCCAGCAGCCAAGAAGAAGGGCGGAAAGAGACCCAGTACTTC. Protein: CASSQEEGRKETQYF.